These 21 T cell receptor beta chains were all obtained from the same sample, sequenced in a study of T cells in tuberculosis (dated by TCRdb to the late 2010s). After being thawed and rested overnight, PBMC were stained with GMM-loaded CD1B tetramer, a Live/Dead dye and anti-CD3, and were then sorted on a FACS Aria II. The CD1B tetramers were loaded with C32 glucose monomycolate that had been purified from Rhodococcus equi. Library prep was done by the immunoSEQ multiplex PCR assay. TCRdb holds this immuneACCESS table with in-frame rearrangements only. Some clones are missing; in checked studies, unresolved V genes explain under half, and the rest has no known cause. The sample table holds more than 70,000 clones, of which roughly 93% were seen once. Jointly, the top ten make up approximately 1.9% of the sample. Material for sequencing was CD1b-GMM tetramer-negative cells sorted from PBMCs. What this sample's cell subset or site label stands for: T cells not binding CD1B-GMM tetramer, sorted from same donor. The receptors were sampled from an adult woman with latent tuberculosis.

The rearrangement links TRBV6-1 to TRBJ1-6, with D unresolved. The CDR3 is 10 residues long. The V gene lost 3 bases and the J gene lost 14 bases, with 5 bases spanning the gap. CDR1 is MNHNS and CDR2 is SASEGT in the germline V gene. The CDR3 reads CASSDRSLHF. CDR3 DNA sequence: TGTGCCAGCAGTGATCGGTCCCTCCACTTT.

This chain joins TRBV4-1 and TRBJ2-5, with TRBD2 matching over 12 bases. The CDR3 is 15 amino acids. The germline V gene encodes CDR1 MGHRA and CDR2 YSYEKL. The trim removed 3 bases at V and 6 bases at J, leaving 5 bases unmatched. The CDR3 sequence: CASSQTSGSLKTQYF. CDR3 in DNA: TGCGCCAGCAGCCAGACTAGCGGGAGTTTAAAGACCCAGTACTTC.

The chain combines TRBV19 with TRBJ1-2; D is uncertain. Germline assignment: CDR1 LNHDA and CDR2 SQIVND (reference sequence). The CDR3 is 12 residues long. Between the trimmed V and J ends, which lost 3 bases and 2 bases, there was a span of 4 bases. CDR3 sequence: CASSMTNYGYTF. The CDR3, as DNA: TGTGCCAGTAGTATGACAAACTATGGCTACACCTTC.

V usage is TRBV20-1 and J usage is TRBJ2-5; unclear D gene. The CDR3 covers 11 residues. V was shortened by 2 bases and J by 2 bases, with 3 bases between the two germline ends. Looked up from germline, CDR1 is DFQATT and CDR2 is SNEGSKA (reference sequence). For the CDR3, the DNA is TGCAGTGCTAGACATCAAGAGACCCAGTACTTC. It specifies CSARHQETQYF.

This chain uses TRBV19 with TRBJ1-4, with TRBD1 identical over 9 bases. Germline lookup yields CDR1 LNHDA and CDR2 SQIVND (reference sequence). The trim removed 6 bases at V and 6 bases at J, leaving 8 bases unmatched. The CDR3 runs to 15 residues. The CDR3 region is CASSPSTGGYEKLFF. The CDR3 coding sequence is TGTGCCAGTAGCCCTTCGACAGGGGGATATGAAAAACTGTTTTTT. Full variable domain (remainder filled in from reference TRBV19 and TRBJ1-4): DGGITQSPKYLFRKEGQNVTLSCEQNLNHDAMYWYRQDPGQGLRLIYYSQIVNDFQKGDIAEGYSVSREKKESFPLTVTSAQKNPTAFYLCASSPSTGGYEKLFFGSGTQLSVL.

This clone came up a few times. This rearrangement joins TRBV5-1 to TRBJ1-1, with TRBD1 matching 7 bases. This CDR3 region has 14 residues. Germline-derived CDR1 and CDR2 are SGHRS and YFSETQ. V dropped 4 bases and J dropped 4; count of bases not matched to a gene: 7. The CDR3 spells CASSRDRVTTEAFF. For the CDR3, the DNA is TGCGCCAGCAGCCGAGACAGGGTAACCACTGAAGCTTTCTTT.

The CDR3 DNA follows: TGTGCCAGTAAACTTGACAGTTTGAACACTGAAGCTTTCTTT. Residues: CASKLDSLNTEAFF. This chain uses TRBV19 with TRBJ1-1; maybe TRBD1 (5 bases). Trimming removed 7 bases from V and 0 bases from J, with 12 bases in between. The CDR3 totals 14 residues. Germline V gene sequence: CDR1 LNHDA, CDR2 SQIVND (reference sequence).

This rearrangement joins TRBV2 to TRBJ2-2; perhaps TRBD2 as D (5 bases). Deletions cut 8 bases from V and 0 bases from J, with 7 bases between. CDR1 and CDR2 (germline): SNHLY, FYNNEI. CDR3 length: 13 amino acids. CDR3 loop: CASSGTNTGELFF. Written as DNA, the CDR3 is TGTGCCAGCTCCGGGACGAACACCGGGGAGCTGTTTTTT.

The chain is built from TRBV4-2 and TRBJ2-3, with TRBD2 matching over 14 bases. Germline CDR1 LGHNA, CDR2 YNFKEQ. CDR3 length equals 17 residues. Losses at the gene ends were 1 base for V and 2 bases for J; bases not matched to a gene: 2. The CDR3 nucleotides read TGTGCCAGCAGCCAAGGACTAGCGGGGGGGGTCACAGATACGCAGTATTTT. Amino acids: CASSQGLAGGVTDTQYF.

The CDR3: CASRSLAASTDTQYF. The DNA for the CDR3 is TGTGCCAGCAGATCGCTAGCAGCTAGCACAGATACGCAGTATTTT. V gene TRBV5-4 combines with J gene TRBJ2-3, with D perhaps TRBD2 (5 bases). CDR3 length equals 15 residues. Germline loops: CDR1 SGHNT, CDR2 YYREEE (reference sequence). V was shortened by 5 bases and J by 0 bases, with 13 bases between the two germline ends.

The CDR3 sequence is CASSLVKSGVPDTQYF. As DNA, the CDR3 is TGCGCCAGCAGCTTGGTCAAAAGCGGGGTCCCAGATACGCAGTATTTT. The chain combines TRBV5-1 with TRBJ2-3, with TRBD2 matching 7 bases. J gave up 4 bases and V 0 bases, and 8 bases lay outside the gene matches. From germline, CDR1 is SGHRS and CDR2 YFSETQ. The CDR3 covers 16 residues.

This sequence joins TRBV5-6 and TRBJ2-7; a weak D match, TRBD2 (7 bases). V lost 6 bases to trimming and J lost 6 bases, with 16 bases between them. Germline values: CDR1 SGHDT, CDR2 YYEEEE. The CDR3 consists of 13 residues. CDR3 bases: TGTGCCAGCAAGGGGAGGGGGGGTGGCGAGCAGTACGTC. It specifies CASKGRGGGEQYV.

As to this clone: Within the sample, other DNA sequences also encode this same CDR3. This chain joins TRBV6-1 and TRBJ1-2; TRBD1 aligns across 9 bases. With V trimmed by 5 bases and J by 3 bases, 4 bases remained unmatched. The CDR3 is 14 amino acids. Germline V gene lookup returns CDR1 MNHNS and CDR2 SASEGT. In nucleotides, the CDR3 is TGTGCCAGCAGTCTTACAGGGGGCGACTATGGCTACACCTTC. Protein: CASSLTGGDYGYTF.

This chain links TRBV7-8 with TRBJ1-2; weak D call: TRBD1 (5 bases). V was pared by 4 bases and J by 3 bases, with 15 bases between. This CDR3 contains 15 residues. Germline loops: CDR1 SGHVS, CDR2 FQNEAQ. CDR3 amino acids: CASSSTGQGDYGYTF. For the CDR3, the DNA is TGTGCCAGCAGCTCGACGGGCCAAGGGGACTATGGCTACACCTTC.

The chain links TRBV25-1 to TRBJ1-5; tentatively, D is TRBD1 (6 bases). The germline V gene encodes CDR1 MGHDK and CDR2 SYGVNS. Trimming left V 2 bases short and J 4 bases short, with 9 bases between. This CDR3 is 14 amino acids long. CDR3 residues: CASSEVGGNQPQHF. The CDR3 region has the DNA TGTGCCAGCAGTGAAGTAGGGGGAAATCAGCCCCAGCATTTT.

This clone has just one count. The chain joins TRBV30 to TRBJ1-2; 9 bases are shared with TRBD1. This CDR3 is 13 amino acids long. Germline V gene lookup returns CDR1 GTSNPN and CDR2 SVGIG (reference sequence). J lost 7 bases, V lost 4 bases, and 7 bases had no gene match. The CDR3 DNA reads as TGTGCCTGGATGTCCGGGACAGGGTTTGGCTACACCTTC. Amino acid sequence: CAWMSGTGFGYTF.

This clone was counted between two and nine times. The chain employs TRBV21-1 and TRBJ2-7; the D call in the table, TRBD2, was not verified against the DNA. TRBV21-1 is assigned pseudogene status. This CDR3 comprises 13 residues. The CDR3 reads CASSKVPLRQQYV. In nucleotides, the CDR3 is TGTGCCAGCAGCAAGGTTCCCCTGAGGCAGCAGTACGTC.

This chain links TRBV7-2 with TRBJ1-1; 9 bases agree with TRBD1. Germline V gene sequence: CDR1 SGHTA, CDR2 FQGNSA. The length of the CDR3 is 16 residues. V lost 2 bases and J lost 3; bases outside the gene matches: 7. The CDR3 reads CASSLKGTGKDTEAFF. The CDR3, as DNA: TGTGCCAGCAGCTTAAAGGGGACAGGGAAGGACACTGAAGCTTTCTTT.

The rearrangement uses TRBV5-6 and TRBJ2-7; a weak D match, TRBD1 (5 bases). CDR3 length: 14 residues. Germline values: CDR1 SGHDT, CDR2 YYEEEE. Deletions cut 0 bases from V and 2 bases from J, with 9 bases between. The CDR3 DNA follows: TGTGCCAGCAGCTTGGTAGACAGACCCTACGAGCAGTACGTC. Protein: CASSLVDRPYEQYV.

The V gene is TRBV5-1, the J gene TRBJ2-5; TRBD1 aligns across 7 bases. The CDR3 loop spans 15 amino acids. Germline-derived CDR1 and CDR2 are SGHRS and YFSETQ. Losses at the gene ends were 4 bases for V and 1 base for J; bases not matched to a gene: 7. This CDR3 reads CASSEDRLPQETQYF. CDR3 nucleotide sequence: TGCGCCAGCAGCGAGGACAGGCTACCCCAAGAGACCCAGTACTTC.

The chain combines TRBV27 with TRBJ1-5, with D unclear. Germline V gene sequence: CDR1 MNHEY, CDR2 SMNVEV (reference sequence). V gave up 6 bases and J gave up 3 bases, with 12 bases separating them. The CDR3 has 14 amino acids. The CDR3 DNA sequence: TGTGCCAGCAGACTGACGGGAAACAATCAGCCCCAGCATTTT. It codes for CASRLTGNNQPQHF.